The present TCR beta chain was sequenced within a study of blood T cell repertoires in COVID-19. The wider study: PBMCs, B-cell-depleted T cells, or T cells provided the cDNA or gDNA that made up the material.

Original data processing: Estimation of nucleated cell counts relied on the amplification of reference gene primers. TCRdb keeps only in-frame clones here, not all; method: immunoSEQ multiplex PCR. V and J calls plus clone size are reproduced from that table; the DNA served to infer D and trimming. This sample has more than 150,000 clones, with around four fifths found just once. The CDR3 has 14 amino acids. Germline CDR1 reads SGDLS; CDR2 reads YYNGEE. The trim removed 4 bases at V and 11 bases at J, leaving 10 bases unmatched. The sequenced sample was peripheral blood. The chain uses TRBV9 and TRBJ2-3, with 10 bases that match TRBD1. The receptor's source is a man in his 70s who had recovered from COVID-19. CDR3 in DNA: TGTGCCAGCAGCTCCGGGACAGGGGATTCTCGGCAGTATTTT. Protein product: CASSSGTGDSRQYF.